This TCR beta chain comes out of a study of radiation and T cells in renal cell carcinoma. CDR1 is SGHAT, CDR2 FQNNGV, per germline. The CDR3 is made up of 14 amino acids. V dropped 6 bases and J dropped 5 bases, with 14 bases sitting between them. Assay: immunoSEQ multiplex PCR; the TCRdb copy retains only in-frame clones and omits some. The sample carries about 130,000 clones, roughly 80% recorded once. Time point indicated: baseline pretreatment blood. Noted treatment: 15 Gy SBRT to primary tumor, nephrectomy 4 weeks later. Blood was sampled at baseline, 2 weeks and 4 weeks after SBRT. This renal cell carcinoma was of the clear cell type.

This chain links TRBV11-2 with TRBJ1-5, with D tentatively TRBD1 (5 bases). Here the sequenced sample was blood, taken from a patient whose treatment included radiotherapy and nephrectomy. The sequence was obtained from an older woman with renal cell carcinoma. Written as DNA, the CDR3 is TGTGCCAGCAGTTTGGGGGGGTCCGATCAGCCCCAGCATTTT. Amino acids: CASSLGGSDQPQHF. Full variable domain (outside the CDR3, taken from reference TRBV11-2 and TRBJ1-5): EAGVAQSPRYKIIEKRQSVAFWCNPISGHATLYWYQQILGQGPKLLIQFQNNGVVDDSQLPKDRFSAERLKGVDSTLKIQPAKLEDSAVYLCASSLGGSDQPQHFGDGTRLSIL.